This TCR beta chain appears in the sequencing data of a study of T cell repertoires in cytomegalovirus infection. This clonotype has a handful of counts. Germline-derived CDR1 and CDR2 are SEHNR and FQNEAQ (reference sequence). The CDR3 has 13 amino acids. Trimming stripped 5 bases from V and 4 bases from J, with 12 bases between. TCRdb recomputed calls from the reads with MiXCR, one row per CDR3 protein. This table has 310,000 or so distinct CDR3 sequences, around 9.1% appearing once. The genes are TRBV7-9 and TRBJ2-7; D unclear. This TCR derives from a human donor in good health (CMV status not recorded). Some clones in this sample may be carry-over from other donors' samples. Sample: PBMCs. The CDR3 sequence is CASSPGKSYEQYF. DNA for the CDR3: TGTGCCAGCAGCCCTGGAAAAAGTTACGAGCAGTACTTC.